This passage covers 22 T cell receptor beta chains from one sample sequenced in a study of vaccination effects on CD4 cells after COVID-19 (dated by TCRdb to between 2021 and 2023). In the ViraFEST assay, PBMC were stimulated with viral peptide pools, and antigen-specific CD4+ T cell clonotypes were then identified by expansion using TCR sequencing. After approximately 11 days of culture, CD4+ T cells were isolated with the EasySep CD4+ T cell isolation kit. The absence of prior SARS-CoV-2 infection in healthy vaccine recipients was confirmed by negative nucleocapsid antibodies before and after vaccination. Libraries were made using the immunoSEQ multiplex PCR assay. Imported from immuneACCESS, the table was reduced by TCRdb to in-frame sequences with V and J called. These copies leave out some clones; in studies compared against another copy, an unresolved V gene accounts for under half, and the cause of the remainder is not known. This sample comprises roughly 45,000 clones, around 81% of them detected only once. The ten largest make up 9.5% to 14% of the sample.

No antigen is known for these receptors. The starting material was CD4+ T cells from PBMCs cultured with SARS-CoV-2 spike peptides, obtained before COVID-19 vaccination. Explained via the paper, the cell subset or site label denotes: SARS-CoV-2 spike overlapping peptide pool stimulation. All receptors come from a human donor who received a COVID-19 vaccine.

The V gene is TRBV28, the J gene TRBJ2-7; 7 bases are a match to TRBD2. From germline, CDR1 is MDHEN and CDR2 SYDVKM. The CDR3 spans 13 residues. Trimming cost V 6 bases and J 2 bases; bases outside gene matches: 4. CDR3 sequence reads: CASSRLATYEQYV. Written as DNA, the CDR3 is TGTGCCAGCAGCCGACTAGCCACCTACGAGCAGTACGTC.

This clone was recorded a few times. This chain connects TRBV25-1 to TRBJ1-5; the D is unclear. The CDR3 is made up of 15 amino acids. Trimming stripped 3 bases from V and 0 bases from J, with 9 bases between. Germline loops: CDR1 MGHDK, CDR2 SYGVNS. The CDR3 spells CASSDPTDSNQPQHF. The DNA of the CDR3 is TGTGCCAGCAGTGACCCCACAGATAGCAATCAGCCCCAGCATTTT.

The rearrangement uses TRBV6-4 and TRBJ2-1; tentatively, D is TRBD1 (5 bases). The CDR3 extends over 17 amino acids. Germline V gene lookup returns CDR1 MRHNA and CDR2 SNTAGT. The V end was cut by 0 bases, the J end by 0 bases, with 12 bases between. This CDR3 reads CASSDSKTASSYNEQFF. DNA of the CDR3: TGTGCCAGCAGTGACTCGAAGACAGCTAGCTCCTACAATGAGCAGTTCTTC.

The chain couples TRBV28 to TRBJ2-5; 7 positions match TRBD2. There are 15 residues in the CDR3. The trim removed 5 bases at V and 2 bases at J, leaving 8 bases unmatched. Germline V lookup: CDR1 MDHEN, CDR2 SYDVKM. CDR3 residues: CASSAPGAGQETQYF. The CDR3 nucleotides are TGTGCCAGCAGTGCCCCGGGAGCGGGGCAAGAGACCCAGTACTTC. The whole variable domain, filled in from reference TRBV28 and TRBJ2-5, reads DVKVTQSSRYLVKRTGEKVFLECVQDMDHENMFWYRQDPGLGLRLIYFSYDVKMKEKGDIPEGYSVSREKKERFSLILESASTNQTSMYLCASSAPGAGQETQYFGPGTRLLVL.

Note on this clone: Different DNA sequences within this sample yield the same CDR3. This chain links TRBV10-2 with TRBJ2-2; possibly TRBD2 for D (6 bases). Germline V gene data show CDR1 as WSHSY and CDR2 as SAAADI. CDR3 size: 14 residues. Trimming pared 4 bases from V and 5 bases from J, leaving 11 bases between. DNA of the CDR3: TGCGCCAGCAGTGGAACAGGAGGGACCGGGGAGCTGTTTTTT. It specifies CASSGTGGTGELFF.

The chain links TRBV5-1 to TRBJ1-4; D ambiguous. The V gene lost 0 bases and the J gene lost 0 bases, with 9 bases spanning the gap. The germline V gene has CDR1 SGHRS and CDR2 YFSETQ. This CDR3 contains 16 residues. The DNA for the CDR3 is TGCGCCAGCAGCTTGGGGCAGACTGCAACTAATGAAAAACTGTTTTTT. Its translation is CASSLGQTATNEKLFF.

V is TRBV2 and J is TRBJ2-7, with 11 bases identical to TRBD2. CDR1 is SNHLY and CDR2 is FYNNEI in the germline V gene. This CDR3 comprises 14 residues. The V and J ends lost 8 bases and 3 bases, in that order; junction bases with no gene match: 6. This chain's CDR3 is CASGGGTSGYEQYV. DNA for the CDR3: TGTGCCAGCGGGGGAGGGACTAGCGGCTACGAGCAGTACGTC.

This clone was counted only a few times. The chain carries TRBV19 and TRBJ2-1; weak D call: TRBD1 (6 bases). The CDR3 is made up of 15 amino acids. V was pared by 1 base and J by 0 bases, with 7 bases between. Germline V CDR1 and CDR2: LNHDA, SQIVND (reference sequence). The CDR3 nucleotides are TGTGCCAGTAGTATAGTCAGGGGCTCCTACAATGAGCAGTTCTTC. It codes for CASSIVRGSYNEQFF.

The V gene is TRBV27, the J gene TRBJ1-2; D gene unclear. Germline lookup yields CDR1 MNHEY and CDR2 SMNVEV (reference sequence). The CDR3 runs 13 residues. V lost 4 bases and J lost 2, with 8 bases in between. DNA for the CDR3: TGTGCCAGCAGTTCAGGACGGAACTATGGCTACACCTTC. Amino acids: CASSSGRNYGYTF.

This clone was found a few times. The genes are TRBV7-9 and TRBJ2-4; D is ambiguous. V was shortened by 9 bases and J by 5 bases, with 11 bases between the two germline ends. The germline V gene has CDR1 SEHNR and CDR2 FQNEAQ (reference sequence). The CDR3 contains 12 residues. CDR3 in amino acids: CASERVENIQYF. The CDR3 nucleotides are TGTGCCAGTGAACGGGTGGAAAACATTCAGTACTTC.

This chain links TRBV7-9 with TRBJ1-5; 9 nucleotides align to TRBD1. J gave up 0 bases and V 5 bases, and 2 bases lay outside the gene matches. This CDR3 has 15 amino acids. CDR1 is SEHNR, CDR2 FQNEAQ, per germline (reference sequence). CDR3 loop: CASSTGQGSNQPQHF. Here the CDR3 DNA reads TGTGCCAGCAGCACGGGACAGGGTAGCAATCAGCCCCAGCATTTT.

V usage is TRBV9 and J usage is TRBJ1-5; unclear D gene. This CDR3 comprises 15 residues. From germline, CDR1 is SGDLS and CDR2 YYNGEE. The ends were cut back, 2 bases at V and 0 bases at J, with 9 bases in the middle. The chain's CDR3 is CASSVDGYSNQPQHF. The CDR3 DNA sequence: TGTGCCAGCAGCGTGGACGGGTATAGCAATCAGCCCCAGCATTTT.

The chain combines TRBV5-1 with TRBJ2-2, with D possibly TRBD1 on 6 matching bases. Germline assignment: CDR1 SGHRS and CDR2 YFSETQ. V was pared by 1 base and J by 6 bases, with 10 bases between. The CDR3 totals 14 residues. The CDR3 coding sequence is TGCGCCAGCAGCTTGCAACAGGGCCCCGGGGAGCTGTTTTTT. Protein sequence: CASSLQQGPGELFF.

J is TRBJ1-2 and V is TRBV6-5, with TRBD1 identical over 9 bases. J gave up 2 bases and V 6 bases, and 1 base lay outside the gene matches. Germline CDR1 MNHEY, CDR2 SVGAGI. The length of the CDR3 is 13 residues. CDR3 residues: CASRGTGNYGYTF. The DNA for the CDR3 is TGTGCCAGCAGGGGGACAGGGAACTATGGCTACACCTTC.

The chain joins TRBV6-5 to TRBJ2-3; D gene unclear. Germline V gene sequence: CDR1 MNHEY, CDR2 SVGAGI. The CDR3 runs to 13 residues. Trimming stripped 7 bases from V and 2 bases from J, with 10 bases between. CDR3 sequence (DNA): TGTGCCAGCACTACCGGGTCCACAGATACGCAGTATTTT. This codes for CASTTGSTDTQYF.

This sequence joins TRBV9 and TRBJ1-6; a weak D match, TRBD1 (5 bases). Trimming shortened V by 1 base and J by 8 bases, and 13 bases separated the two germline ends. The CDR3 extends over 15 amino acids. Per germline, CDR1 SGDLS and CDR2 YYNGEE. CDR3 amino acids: CASSVSQGGDSPLHF. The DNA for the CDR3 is TGTGCCAGCAGCGTATCGCAGGGTGGTGATTCACCCCTCCACTTT.

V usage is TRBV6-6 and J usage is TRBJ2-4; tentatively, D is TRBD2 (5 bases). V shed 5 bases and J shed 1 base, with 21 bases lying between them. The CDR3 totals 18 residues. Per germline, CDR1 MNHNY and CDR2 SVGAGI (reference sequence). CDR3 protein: CASSRIPVGVPAKNIQYF. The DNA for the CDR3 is TGTGCCAGCAGTCGCATACCAGTCGGGGTCCCGGCCAAAAACATTCAGTACTTC.

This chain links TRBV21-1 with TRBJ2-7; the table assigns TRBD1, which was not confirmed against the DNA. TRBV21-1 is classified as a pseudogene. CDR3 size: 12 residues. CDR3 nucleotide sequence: TGTGCCGGAGGGGACAGTTCCTACGAGCAGTACGTC. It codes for CAGGDSSYEQYV.

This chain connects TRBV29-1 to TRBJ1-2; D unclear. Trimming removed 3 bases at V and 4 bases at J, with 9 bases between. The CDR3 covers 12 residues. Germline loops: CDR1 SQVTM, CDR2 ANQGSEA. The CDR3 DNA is TGCAGCGTTGATCCGGGTAGCTATGGCTACACCTTC. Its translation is CSVDPGSYGYTF.

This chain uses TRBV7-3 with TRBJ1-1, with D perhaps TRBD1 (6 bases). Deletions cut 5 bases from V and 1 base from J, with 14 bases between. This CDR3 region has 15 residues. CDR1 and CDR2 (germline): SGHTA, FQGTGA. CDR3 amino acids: CASSPQGNQNTEAFF. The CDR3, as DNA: TGTGCCAGCAGCCCACAGGGTAATCAGAACACTGAAGCTTTCTTT.

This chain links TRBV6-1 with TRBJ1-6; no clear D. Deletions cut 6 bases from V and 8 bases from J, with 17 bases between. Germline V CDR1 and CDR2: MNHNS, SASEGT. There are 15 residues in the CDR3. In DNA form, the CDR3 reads TGTGCCAGCAGCGCCCGGGAAGCCCGATATTCACCCCTCCACTTT. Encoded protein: CASSAREARYSPLHF.

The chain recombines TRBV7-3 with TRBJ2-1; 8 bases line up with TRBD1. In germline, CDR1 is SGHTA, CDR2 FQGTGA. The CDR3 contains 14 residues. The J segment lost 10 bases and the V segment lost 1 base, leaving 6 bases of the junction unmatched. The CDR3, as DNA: TGTGCCAGCAGCTTAATCGGGGCAGGGGGCGAGCAGTTCTTC. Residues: CASSLIGAGGEQFF. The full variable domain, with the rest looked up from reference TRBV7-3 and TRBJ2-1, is GAGVSQTPSNKVTEKGKYVELRCDPISGHTALYWYRQSLGQGPEFLIYFQGTGAADDSGLPNDRFFAVRPEGSVSTLKIQRTERGDSAVYLCASSLIGAGGEQFFGPGTRLTVL.